The following is a T cell receptor (beta chain) sequence with its context. Its target is not known. The data belong to a study of shared clonotypes between healthy human individuals. At the level of the study: Each donor contributed plates that comprised three CD4 naive, three CD4 memory, two CD8 naive and one CD8 memory.

Sequenced by immunoSEQ multiplex PCR; TCRdb stores in-frame clones only, minus some. The table has roughly 2.5 million clones, just over 90% seen once. This CDR3 spans 14 amino acids. Germline V gene sequence: CDR1 SGHTA, CDR2 FQGNSA. V was pared by 2 bases and J by 2 bases, with 2 bases of the junction left unmatched. Study-wide results and caveats: It was only blood that was sampled, and tissue repertoires likely differ.

The chain recombines TRBV7-2 with TRBJ2-5; 7 bases fit TRBD2. The receptor was derived from a man aged 18 to 35 in good health. Specimen: naive CD4+ T cells sorted from blood. Subset noted: CD45RA+ positively selected. As DNA, the CDR3 is TGTGCCAGCAGCTTACCGGGACTACAAGAGACCCAGTACTTC. This encodes CASSLPGLQETQYF.